The 24 T cell receptor beta chains listed next were all sequenced from one sample in a study of T cell responses to AZD1222 COVID-19 vaccine. Sequencing was performed with immunoSEQ multiplex PCR; in TCRdb, only in-frame clones are kept and a portion is missing. Of about 110,000 clones in the sample, around nine tenths were seen once. Sequencing was performed on peripheral blood, taken on day 0 of MenACWY control vaccination. The receptors here all came from an adult in good health.

The chain recombines TRBV7-2 with TRBJ2-7, with 8 bases fitting TRBD2. Germline-derived CDR1 and CDR2 are SGHTA and FQGNSA. V shed 1 base and J 2 bases; nucleotides not matched to a gene: 7. The CDR3 totals 16 residues. CDR3 sequence reads: CASSLDFAGGPYEQYF. The DNA for the CDR3 is TGTGCCAGCAGCTTAGATTTCGCGGGGGGACCCTACGAGCAGTACTTC.

This chain's CDR3 is CASSPISSTDTQYF. The CDR3 DNA sequence: TGTGCCAGTAGTCCGATCTCTAGCACAGATACGCAGTATTTT. The chain employs TRBV19 and TRBJ2-3; D uncertain. The CDR3 contains 14 residues. Germline-derived CDR1 and CDR2 are LNHDA and SQIVND (reference sequence). V was clipped by 5 bases and J by 0 bases, with 9 bases between them.

The chain couples TRBV19 to TRBJ1-6, with D possibly TRBD1 on 5 matching bases. The CDR3 length is 20 residues. Germline V gene data show CDR1 as LNHDA and CDR2 as SQIVND (reference sequence). V lost 5 bases and J 0 bases, leaving 23 bases between the germline ends. The CDR3 spells CASSGYSIHGTHSYNSPLHF. The DNA for the CDR3 is TGTGCCAGTAGTGGCTACAGTATTCATGGGACTCACTCCTATAATTCACCCCTCCACTTT.

The chain joins TRBV19 to TRBJ1-1; D not resolved. The CDR3 length is 14 residues. CDR1 LNHDA and CDR2 SQIVND come from the germline V gene (reference sequence). Trimming left V 5 bases short and J 4 bases short, with 14 bases between. The CDR3 bases are TGTGCCAGTAGTTCGACTGGATTAGGCACTGAAGCTTTCTTT. Translated: CASSSTGLGTEAFF. The variable domain in full, completed from reference TRBV19 and TRBJ1-1, reads DGGITQSPKYLFRKEGQNVTLSCEQNLNHDAMYWYRQDPGQGLRLIYYSQIVNDFQKGDIAEGYSVSREKKESFPLTVTSAQKNPTAFYLCASSSTGLGTEAFFGQGTRLTVV.

This chain uses TRBV27 with TRBJ2-5; no reliable D call. Germline lookup yields CDR1 MNHEY and CDR2 SMNVEV (reference sequence). CDR3 size: 16 residues. Trimming took off 0 bases at V and 3 bases at J, with 14 bases between the two ends. The CDR3 nucleotides are TGTGCCAGCAGTTTATCGTTCAGCAGAACGAAAGAGACCCAGTACTTC. Protein: CASSLSFSRTKETQYF.

This rearrangement joins TRBV24-1 to TRBJ2-3; D not certain. CDR3 length: 12 amino acids. Trimming shortened V by 3 bases and J by 4 bases, and 4 bases separated the two germline ends. Germline V gene data show CDR1 as KGHDR and CDR2 as SFDVKD. CDR3 coding DNA: TGTGCCACCAGTGATAATGCAGATACGCAGTATTTT. Its translation: CATSDNADTQYF.

This clone was seen only once. This chain joins TRBV6-5 and TRBJ2-7; 11 positions match TRBD2. The CDR3 loop spans 15 amino acids. V lost 8 bases and J lost 2; bases outside the gene matches: 8. Germline V lookup: CDR1 MNHEY, CDR2 SVGAGI. The CDR3 loop is CASSPTSGDTYEQYF. The CDR3 DNA reads as TGTGCCAGCTCCCCGACTAGCGGGGATACCTACGAGCAGTACTTC.

The V gene is TRBV5-4, the J gene TRBJ1-2; D not certain. From germline, CDR1 is SGHNT and CDR2 YYREEE (reference sequence). CDR3 size: 12 residues. V was cut by 0 bases and J by 8 bases, with 8 bases left in between. DNA for the CDR3: TGTGCCAGCAGCTTGGCTACCGGAGGCTACACCTTC. Translated, it gives CASSLATGGYTF.

V usage is TRBV2 and J usage is TRBJ1-5, with 8 bases matching TRBD1. J was trimmed by 6 bases and V by 8 bases; bases with no gene match: 6. This CDR3 spans 13 amino acids. The germline gives CDR1 SNHLY, CDR2 FYNNEI. This chain's CDR3 is CASGQGFGQPQHF. The CDR3, as DNA: TGTGCCAGCGGACAGGGTTTCGGTCAGCCCCAGCATTTT.

The rearrangement joins TRBV9 to TRBJ1-1; maybe TRBD1 (5 bases). The V gene's germline CDR1 is SGDLS and CDR2 YYNGEE. Trimming removed 0 bases at V and 2 bases at J, with 8 bases between. The CDR3 has 14 residues. This CDR3 reads CASSVGQFNTEAFF. The CDR3 bases are TGTGCCAGCAGCGTAGGACAGTTCAACACTGAAGCTTTCTTT. The full variable domain, its missing parts supplied by reference TRBV9 and TRBJ1-1, is DSGVTQTPKHLITATGQRVTLRCSPRSGDLSVYWYQQSLDQGLQFLIQYYNGEERAKGNILERFSAQQFPDLHSELNLSSLELGDSALYFCASSVGQFNTEAFFGQGTRLTVV.

This chain connects TRBV27 to TRBJ2-1; D tentatively fits TRBD1 or TRBD2 (5 bases each). Germline values: CDR1 MNHEY, CDR2 SMNVEV (reference sequence). The CDR3 spans 15 residues. V was pared by 1 base and J by 2 bases, with 9 bases between. The CDR3 bases are TGTGCCAGCAGTTTATTTCCGGGGCCCTACAATGAGCAGTTCTTC. The encoded protein is CASSLFPGPYNEQFF.

This clone appeared once. The V call is TRBV9, the J call TRBJ2-2, with 7 bases fitting TRBD2. The germline V gene encodes CDR1 SGDLS and CDR2 YYNGEE. With 3 bases clipped from V and 2 bases from J, the junction kept 7 bases outside the gene matches. This CDR3 is built from 16 residues. The CDR3 reads CASSGMTSPNTGELFF. CDR3 DNA sequence: TGTGCCAGCAGCGGGATGACTAGCCCAAACACCGGGGAGCTGTTTTTT.

The rearrangement uses TRBV3-1 (or the pseudogene TRBV3-2) and TRBJ1-2; D is uncertain. The CDR3 covers 11 residues. V gave up 1 base and J gave up 7 bases, with 4 bases separating them. The germline V gene has CDR1 LGHDT and CDR2 YNNKEL (reference sequence). DNA for the CDR3: TGTGCCAGCAGCCAAGGCAGTGGCTACACCTTC. It yields the protein CASSQGSGYTF.

This clone was seen at least ten times. The chain carries TRBV12-3 or TRBV12-4 and TRBJ1-2; TRBD1 is a possible D gene (5 bases). The CDR3 runs to 13 residues. V was shortened by 5 bases and J by 3 bases, with 10 bases between the two germline ends. CDR3 in amino acids: CASSPGPYYGYTF. DNA for the CDR3: TGTGCCAGCAGTCCAGGGCCTTACTATGGCTACACCTTC.

The rearrangement joins TRBV4-3 to TRBJ2-7, with a possible D match to TRBD2 (6 bases). Germline V gives CDR1 LGHNA, CDR2 YSLEER. V was shortened by 1 base and J by 0 bases, with 13 bases between the two germline ends. The CDR3 spans 16 residues. The CDR3 loop reads CASSQGLARGSYEQYF. The DNA for the CDR3 is TGCGCCAGCAGCCAAGGCCTAGCGAGGGGCTCCTACGAGCAGTACTTC.

The rearrangement joins TRBV27 to TRBJ2-1, with D perhaps assigned TRBD1 or TRBD2 (6 bases each). Between the trimmed V and J ends, which lost 0 bases and 6 bases, there was a span of 15 bases. Looked up from germline, CDR1 is MNHEY and CDR2 is SMNVEV (reference sequence). CDR3 size: 16 residues. Written as DNA, the CDR3 is TGTGCCAGCAGTTTATCCCCGGGGGCAGCCGGCAATGAGCAGTTCTTC. This sequence encodes CASSLSPGAAGNEQFF.

This chain uses TRBV5-6 with TRBJ2-5, with 7 nucleotides matching TRBD2. Trimming at V came to 1 base and at J to 4 bases, leaving 4 bases not matched to a gene. This CDR3 region has 14 residues. Germline V gene lookup returns CDR1 SGHDT and CDR2 YYEEEE. CDR3 in amino acids: CASSLISSGETQYF. In DNA form, the CDR3 reads TGTGCCAGCAGCTTGATTTCTAGCGGAGAGACCCAGTACTTC.

The chain links TRBV6-5 to TRBJ1-1; D gene ambiguous. Trimming shortened V by 2 bases and J by 2 bases, and 15 bases separated the two germline ends. There are 16 residues in the CDR3. CDR1 is MNHEY and CDR2 is SVGAGI in the germline V gene. The DNA of the CDR3 is TGTGCCAGCAGTTACAGGTTCGGCCAGCTCAACACTGAAGCTTTCTTT. It yields the protein CASSYRFGQLNTEAFF.

The chain couples TRBV6-5 to TRBJ1-2; D gene uncertain. V lost 8 bases, J lost 3 bases, and 7 bases lay in between. Germline V gene lookup returns CDR1 MNHEY and CDR2 SVGAGI. The CDR3 runs 11 residues. CDR3 coding DNA: TGTGCCAGCCGACGGGACTATGGCTACACCTTC. Amino acid sequence: CASRRDYGYTF.

V is TRBV5-1 and J is TRBJ2-3, with 10 bases that match TRBD2. Germline CDR1 and CDR2: SGHRS and YFSETQ. CDR3 size: 16 residues. With 1 base clipped from V and 1 base from J, the junction kept 3 bases outside the gene matches. In nucleotides, the CDR3 is TGCGCCAGCAGCTTGACTCTAGCGGGGGGCACAGATACGCAGTATTTT. It codes for CASSLTLAGGTDTQYF.

This chain joins TRBV18 and TRBJ2-2, with D unclear. Trimming stripped 2 bases from V and 3 bases from J, with 7 bases between. The CDR3 is 14 amino acids. Germline V lookup: CDR1 KGHSH, CDR2 LQKENI. CDR3 protein: CASSPDADTGELFF. CDR3 in DNA: TGTGCCAGCTCACCAGATGCGGACACCGGGGAGCTGTTTTTT.

The rearrangement joins TRBV2 to TRBJ1-5; the D gene is possibly TRBD1 (5 bases). This CDR3 has 16 residues. In germline, CDR1 is SNHLY, CDR2 FYNNEI. Trimming left V 4 bases short and J 1 base short, with 14 bases between. CDR3 sequence: CASSGIGGVSNQPQHF. CDR3 DNA: TGTGCCAGCAGTGGGATCGGGGGTGTGAGCAATCAGCCCCAGCATTTT.

This clone was observed a few times. This chain joins TRBV5-6 and TRBJ2-2, with D perhaps matching TRBD2 (5 bases). V lost 3 bases and J lost 2, with 14 bases in between. The CDR3 length is 16 residues. In germline, CDR1 is SGHDT, CDR2 YYEEEE. For the CDR3, the DNA is TGTGCCAGCAGCTCGGCGGGTCTCCATAACACCGGGGAGCTGTTTTTT. The encoded protein is CASSSAGLHNTGELFF.

This chain links TRBV28 with TRBJ1-1; no clear D. The CDR3 runs 13 residues. V lost 5 bases and J lost 1, with 8 bases in between. Germline loops: CDR1 MDHEN, CDR2 SYDVKM. CDR3 sequence (DNA): TGTGCCAGCAGTCCGCGTTCGAACACTGAAGCTTTCTTT. Its translation: CASSPRSNTEAFF.